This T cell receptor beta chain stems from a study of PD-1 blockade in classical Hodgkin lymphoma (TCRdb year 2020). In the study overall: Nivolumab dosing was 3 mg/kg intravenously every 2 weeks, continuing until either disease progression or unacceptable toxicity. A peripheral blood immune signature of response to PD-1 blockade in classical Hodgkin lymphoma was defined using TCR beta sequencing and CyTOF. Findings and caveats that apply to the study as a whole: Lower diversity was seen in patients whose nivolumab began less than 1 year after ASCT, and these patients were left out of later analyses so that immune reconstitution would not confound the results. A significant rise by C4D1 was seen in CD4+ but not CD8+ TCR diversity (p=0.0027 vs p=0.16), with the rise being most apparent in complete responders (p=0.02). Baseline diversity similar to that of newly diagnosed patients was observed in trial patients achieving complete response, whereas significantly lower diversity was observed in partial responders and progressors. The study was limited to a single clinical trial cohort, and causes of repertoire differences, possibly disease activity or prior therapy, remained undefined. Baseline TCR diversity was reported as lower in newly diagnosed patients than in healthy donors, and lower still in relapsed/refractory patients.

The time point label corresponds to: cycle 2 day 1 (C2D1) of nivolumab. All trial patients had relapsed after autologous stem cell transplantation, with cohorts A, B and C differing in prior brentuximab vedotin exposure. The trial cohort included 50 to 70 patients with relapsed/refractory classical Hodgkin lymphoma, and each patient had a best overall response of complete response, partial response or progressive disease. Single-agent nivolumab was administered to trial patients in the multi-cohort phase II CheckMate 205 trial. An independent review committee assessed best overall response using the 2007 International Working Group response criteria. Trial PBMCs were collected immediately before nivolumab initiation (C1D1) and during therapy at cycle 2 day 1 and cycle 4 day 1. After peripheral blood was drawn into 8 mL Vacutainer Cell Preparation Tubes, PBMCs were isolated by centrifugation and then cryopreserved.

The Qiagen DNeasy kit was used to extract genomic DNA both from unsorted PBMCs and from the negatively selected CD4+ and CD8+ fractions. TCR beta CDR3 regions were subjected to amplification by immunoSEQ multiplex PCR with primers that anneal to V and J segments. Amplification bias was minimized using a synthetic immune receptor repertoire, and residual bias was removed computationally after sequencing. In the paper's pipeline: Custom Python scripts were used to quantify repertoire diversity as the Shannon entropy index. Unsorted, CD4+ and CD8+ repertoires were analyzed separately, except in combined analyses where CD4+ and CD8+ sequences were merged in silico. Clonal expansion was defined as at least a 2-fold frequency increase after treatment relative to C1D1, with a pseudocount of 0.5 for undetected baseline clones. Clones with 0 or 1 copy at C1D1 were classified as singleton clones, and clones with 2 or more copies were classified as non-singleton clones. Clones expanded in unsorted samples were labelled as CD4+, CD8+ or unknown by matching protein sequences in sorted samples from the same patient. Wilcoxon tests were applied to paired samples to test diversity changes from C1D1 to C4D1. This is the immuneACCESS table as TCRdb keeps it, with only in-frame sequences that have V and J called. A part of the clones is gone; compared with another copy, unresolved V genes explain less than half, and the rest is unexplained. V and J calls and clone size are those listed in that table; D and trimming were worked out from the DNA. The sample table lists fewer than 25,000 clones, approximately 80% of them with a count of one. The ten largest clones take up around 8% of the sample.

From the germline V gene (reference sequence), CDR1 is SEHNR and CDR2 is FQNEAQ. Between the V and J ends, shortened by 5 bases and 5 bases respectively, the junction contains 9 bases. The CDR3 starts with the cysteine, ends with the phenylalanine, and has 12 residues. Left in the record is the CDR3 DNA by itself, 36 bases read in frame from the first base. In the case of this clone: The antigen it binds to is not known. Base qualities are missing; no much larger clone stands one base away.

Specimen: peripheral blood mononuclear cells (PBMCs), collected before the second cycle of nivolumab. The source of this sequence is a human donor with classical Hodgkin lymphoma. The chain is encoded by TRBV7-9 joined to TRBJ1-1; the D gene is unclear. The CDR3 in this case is CASSKGGTEAFF. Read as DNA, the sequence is TGTGCCAGCAGCAAAGGAGGGACTGAAGCTTTCTTT.